The 29 T cell receptor beta chains below all came from one sample that was sequenced in a study of breast tumors, draining lymph nodes, adjacent tissues. Axillary draining lymph nodes of breast cancer patients supplied the node samples. TCRdb re-derived calls from the multiplex PCR reads in MiXCR, one entry per CDR3 protein. The repertoire holds 100,000 to 150,000 distinct CDR3 sequences, 20% to 25% seen once, with approximately 2.7% in the top ten. Material for sequencing was axillary lymph node tissue. The receptors were sampled from a female donor with breast cancer. Some clones in this sample may be carry-over from other donors' samples.

This clonotype was recorded many times. The J gene is TRBJ2-5, the V gene TRBV5-1; a weak D match, TRBD1 (5 bases). The V gene lost 0 bases and the J gene lost 5 bases, with 14 bases spanning the gap. The CDR3 has 15 residues. Germline CDR1 reads SGHRS; CDR2 reads YFSETQ. The CDR3: CASSLAKGVSETQYF. Here the CDR3 DNA reads TGCGCCAGCAGCTTGGCCAAAGGGGTATCGGAGACCCAGTACTTC.

This clonotype appeared many times. The rearrangement joins TRBV7-8 to TRBJ2-1, with D uncertain. The length of the CDR3 is 12 residues. V was cut by 5 bases and J by 7 bases, with 9 bases left in between. Germline-derived CDR1 and CDR2 are SGHVS and FQNEAQ. The CDR3 spells CASSQPDNEQFF. The CDR3 nucleotides read TGTGCCAGCAGCCAACCCGATAATGAGCAGTTCTTC.

V usage is TRBV7-9 and J usage is TRBJ2-7, with unresolved D. The CDR3 loop spans 12 amino acids. The germline V gene encodes CDR1 SEHNR and CDR2 FQNEAQ (reference sequence). Trimming cost V 2 bases and J 3 bases, with 5 bases left between them. CDR3 protein: CASSLTYYEQYF. The CDR3 nucleotides read TGTGCCAGCAGCTTAACCTACTACGAGCAGTACTTC.

Ten or more counts support this clonotype. The chain joins TRBV6-1 to TRBJ1-6; possibly TRBD1 for D (5 bases). The V gene's germline CDR1 is MNHNS and CDR2 SASEGT. V lost 7 bases and J 6 bases, leaving 10 bases between the germline ends. The CDR3 covers 13 residues. DNA for the CDR3: TGTGCCAGCACTCCAGGGAGTAATTCACCCCTCCACTTT. Amino acid sequence: CASTPGSNSPLHF.

For this clonotype: A much larger clone differs from this one at a single base, so this may be a read error. The V gene is TRBV20-1, the J gene TRBJ2-5, with 7 bases aligning to TRBD2. The length of the CDR3 is 14 residues. The germline gives CDR1 DFQATT, CDR2 SNEGSKA (reference sequence). The CDR3 loop reads CSARQLSRGETQCF. CDR3 DNA sequence: TGCAGTGCTAGACAGTTATCACGGGGGGAGACCCAGTGCTTC.

A remark on this clonotype: Just one base apart from a much larger clone, this may be a read error. The chain couples TRBV7-2 to TRBJ2-1; D may be TRBD1 or TRBD2 (5 bases each). Germline lookup yields CDR1 SGHTA and CDR2 FQGNSA. The CDR3 has 14 amino acids. Trimming took 2 bases from V and 12 from J, leaving 17 bases between them. The CDR3 region has the DNA TGTGCCAGCAGCTTACTCGGCGTGGGGGTGGGGCAGTTCTTC. It specifies CASSLLGVGVGQFF.

This clonotype was picked up many times. The genes are TRBV9 and TRBJ2-1; TRBD1 is a possible D gene (5 bases). Trimming removed 0 bases from V and 6 bases from J, with 13 bases in between. This CDR3 comprises 15 residues. CDR1 is SGDLS and CDR2 is YYNGEE in the germline V gene. CDR3 amino acids: CASSVVAGLSNEQFF. The CDR3 DNA reads TGTGCCAGCAGCGTAGTGGCAGGGTTAAGCAATGAGCAGTTCTTC.

This clonotype came up many times. V usage is TRBV2 and J usage is TRBJ2-3; 8 nucleotides line up with TRBD2. V lost 8 bases to trimming and J lost 2 bases; unmatched junction nucleotides: 6. CDR3 size: 14 residues. From germline, CDR1 is SNHLY and CDR2 FYNNEI. CDR3 region: CASQATSATDTQYF. CDR3 DNA sequence: TGTGCCAGCCAGGCGACTAGCGCCACAGATACGCAGTATTTT.

Many counts were recorded for this clonotype. The gene calls are TRBV7-6 and TRBJ1-4, with 7 bases identical to TRBD1. The CDR3 is 14 amino acids. Trimming cost V 4 bases and J 4 bases; bases outside gene matches: 3. Germline lookup yields CDR1 SGHVS and CDR2 FNYEAQ. The DNA of the CDR3 is TGTGCCAGCAGCTCCCAGGGGGGTAATGAAAAACTGTTTTTT. Its protein is CASSSQGGNEKLFF.

The table lists this clonotype with many counts. The V gene is TRBV18, the J gene TRBJ2-1, with D uncertain. Germline V CDR1 and CDR2: KGHSH, LQKENI. Trimming shortened V by 2 bases and J by 5 bases, and 4 bases separated the two germline ends. This CDR3 spans 12 amino acids. CDR3 amino acids: CASSPDNNEQFF. The CDR3 DNA reads as TGTGCCAGCTCACCAGACAACAATGAGCAGTTCTTC. Full variable domain (missing parts from reference TRBV18 and TRBJ2-1): NAGVMQNPRHLVRRRGQEARLRCSPMKGHSHVYWYRQLPEEGLKFMVYLQKENIIDESGMPKERFSAEFPKEGPSILRIQQVVRGDSAAYFCASSPDNNEQFFGPGTRLTVL.

This clonotype was recorded many times. The chain joins TRBV7-3 to TRBJ2-7; perhaps TRBD2 as D (5 bases). From germline, CDR1 is SGHTA and CDR2 FQGTGA. The CDR3 runs to 16 residues. The V gene lost 6 bases and the J gene lost 6 bases, with 24 bases spanning the gap. CDR3 bases: TGTGCCAGCAGTCCTAAGTCCGAGGGTTTGCCTTTCGAGCAGTACTTC. This codes for CASSPKSEGLPFEQYF.

The chain has TRBV12-3 or TRBV12-4 and TRBJ1-5; 9 nucleotides align to TRBD1. There are 14 residues in the CDR3. Trimming removed 8 bases from V and 7 bases from J; junction bases left unmatched: 9. Here the CDR3 DNA reads TGTGCCAGCGGCCCGGACAGGGGAAGGCAGCCCCAGCATTTT. It codes for CASGPDRGRQPQHF.

This clonotype was found once. The genes are TRBV27 and TRBJ2-6, with D hard to call. Germline lookup yields CDR1 MNHEY and CDR2 SMNVEV (reference sequence). The CDR3 spans 15 residues. The V and J ends lost 4 bases and 1 base respectively, with 8 bases between them. This CDR3 is CASSYAGSGANVLTF. CDR3 nucleotide sequence: TGTGCCAGCAGTTACGCAGGTTCTGGGGCCAACGTCCTGACTTTC.

In its sample, this clonotype was seen many times. V is TRBV19 and J is TRBJ2-3; the match to TRBD2 covers 10 bases. V dropped 9 bases and J dropped 0; count of bases not matched to a gene: 3. The germline CDR1 and CDR2 sequences are LNHDA and SQIVND (reference sequence). CDR3 length equals 14 residues. The CDR3 DNA reads as TGTGCCAGCGGACTAGCGGTTAGCACAGATACGCAGTATTTT. Its protein is CASGLAVSTDTQYF.

Only one count was recorded for this clonotype. This could be a read error, since a much larger clone is one nucleotide away. This rearrangement joins TRBV10-3 to TRBJ2-1, with 8 bases matching TRBD2. CDR3 length equals 15 residues. V was pared by 3 bases and J by 5 bases, with 6 bases of the junction left unmatched. Per the germline V gene, CDR1 is ENHRY and CDR2 is SYGVKD. CDR3 loop: CAISDQRESHNEQFF. CDR3 in DNA: TGTGCCATCAGTGACCAGCGGGAGTCCCACAATGAGCAGTTCTTC.

This chain joins TRBV2 and TRBJ1-5, with D tentatively TRBD1 (5 bases). The length of the CDR3 is 13 residues. Germline V gives CDR1 SNHLY, CDR2 FYNNEI. The CDR3 DNA reads as TGTGTCATCAGAGCACAGGGCAATCAGCCCCAGCATTTT. The encoded protein is CVIRAQGNQPQHF.

This clonotype has a count of ten or more. J is TRBJ2-5 and V is TRBV6-2 or TRBV6-3; D gene ambiguous. The CDR3 has 11 residues. CDR1 is MNHEY and CDR2 is SVGEGT in the germline V gene. The germline V and J ends were trimmed by 2 bases and 4 bases, with 2 bases remaining between them. In nucleotides, the CDR3 is TGTGCCAGCAGTTACGGAGAGACCCAGTACTTC. Its translation: CASSYGETQYF.

The chain links TRBV19 to TRBJ2-1; TRBD2 matches 8 bases. The CDR3 spans 15 residues. Germline loops: CDR1 LNHDA, CDR2 SQIVND (reference sequence). V shed 3 bases, J shed 5 bases, and the junction held 6 bases outside the gene matches. The CDR3 spells CASSIPAGGNNEQFF. The CDR3 nucleotides are TGTGCCAGTAGTATCCCCGCGGGAGGCAACAATGAGCAGTTCTTC.

This clonotype was detected only a few times. Germline is not matched at one junction end, which may reflect a read error. The chain joins TRBV27 to TRBJ2-2; 7 nucleotides match TRBD2. This CDR3 has 18 residues. CDR1 is MNHEY and CDR2 is SMNVEV in the germline V gene (reference sequence). This CDR3 is CASSLWGVPSGNTGELFF. CDR3 DNA: TGTGCCAGCAGCTTATGGGGTGTACCTAGCGGGAACACCGGGGAGCTGTTTTTT.

In regard to this clonotype: This may be a read error: a much more frequent sequence differs by one nucleotide. The chain employs TRBV12-3 or TRBV12-4 and TRBJ2-6; D perhaps matches TRBD1 (5 bases). The CDR3 extends over 16 amino acids. In nucleotides, the CDR3 is TGTGCCAGCAGTCGAAGGGGTGTCTCTGGGGCCGACGTCCTGACTTTC. It encodes CASSRRGVSGADVLTF.

This chain joins TRBV2 and TRBJ2-7; 12 nucleotides agree with TRBD2. Looked up from germline, CDR1 is SNHLY and CDR2 is FYNNEI. Losses at the gene ends were 8 bases for V and 5 bases for J; bases not matched to a gene: 13. The CDR3 is 16 amino acids. CDR3 sequence reads: CASQSPRLAGDHEQYF. Written as DNA, the CDR3 is TGTGCCAGCCAAAGCCCAAGACTAGCGGGGGACCACGAGCAGTACTTC.

Ten or more counts support this clonotype. J is TRBJ2-1 and V is TRBV12-3 or TRBV12-4; 7 positions agree with TRBD1. There are 13 residues in the CDR3. J lost 6 bases, V lost 6 bases, and 5 bases had no gene match. The CDR3 is CASRSSGGNEQFF. The CDR3 DNA sequence: TGTGCCAGCAGGTCGTCAGGGGGCAATGAGCAGTTCTTC.

The chain has TRBV15 and TRBJ2-5; 13 bases are a match to TRBD2. From germline, CDR1 is LNHNV and CDR2 YYDKDF (reference sequence). Trimming at V came to 11 bases and at J to 7 bases, leaving 10 bases not matched to a gene. The length of the CDR3 is 14 residues. This CDR3 reads CAVRLAGGCGTQYF. CDR3 nucleotide sequence: TGTGCCGTAAGACTAGCGGGAGGATGCGGGACCCAGTACTTC. Full variable domain (outside the CDR3, taken from reference TRBV15 and TRBJ2-5): DAMVIQNPRYQVTQFGKPVTLSCSQTLNHNVMYWYQQKSSQAPKLLFHYYDKDFNNEADTPDNFQSRRPNTSFCFLDIRSPGLGDTAMYLCAVRLAGGCGTQYFGPGTRLLVL.

Many counts were recorded for this clonotype. The chain employs TRBV10-1 and TRBJ1-5; D gene ambiguous. Germline loops: CDR1 WNHNN, CDR2 SYGVQD (reference sequence). The CDR3 length is 13 residues. Between the trimmed V and J ends, which lost 4 bases and 2 bases, there was a span of 6 bases. CDR3: CASSAGGNQPQHF. CDR3 nucleotide sequence: TGCGCCAGCAGTGCCGGGGGCAATCAGCCCCAGCATTTT.

This clonotype has just a few counts. The chain employs TRBV25-1 and TRBJ2-7, with 10 positions matching TRBD2. With V trimmed by 5 bases and J by 2 bases, 6 bases remained unmatched. Germline lookup yields CDR1 MGHDK and CDR2 SYGVNS. This CDR3 spans 15 amino acids. DNA for the CDR3: TGTGCCAGCAGTACCCGGACTAGCGGAACCTACGAGCAGTACTTC. Residues: CASSTRTSGTYEQYF.

On this clonotype: The conserved closing phenylalanine or tryptophan is absent in this CDR3, likely reflecting a read error. This chain links TRBV6-2 or TRBV6-3 with TRBJ2-2; no clear D gene. The V gene's germline CDR1 is MNHEY and CDR2 SVGEGT. V dropped 9 bases and J dropped 3 bases, with 14 bases sitting between them. The CDR3 is 14 residues long. The DNA of the CDR3 is TGTGCCAGTCGATTTGTGGGGTACACCGGGGAGCTGTTTTCT. This encodes CASRFVGYTGELFS.

This clonotype was counted at least ten times. The rearrangement links TRBV7-8 to TRBJ2-1; 7 bases match TRBD1. J lost 5 bases, V lost 5 bases, and 9 bases had no gene match. This CDR3 has 15 residues. Per germline, CDR1 SGHVS and CDR2 FQNEAQ. The CDR3 region is CASSPRDSTDNEQFF. CDR3 in DNA: TGTGCCAGCAGCCCTCGGGACAGCACCGACAATGAGCAGTTCTTC.

For this clonotype: Just one base apart from a much larger clone, this may be a read error. The chain is built from TRBV30 and TRBJ1-2; the D is unclear. Trimming pared 5 bases from V and 4 bases from J, leaving 11 bases between. CDR1 and CDR2 (germline): GTSNPN, SVGIG (reference sequence). The CDR3 is made up of 12 amino acids. DNA for the CDR3: TGTGCCTGGGGTAAGCTATCCTATGGCTACACCTTC. Protein: CAWGKLSYGYTF. The full variable domain, with the rest looked up from reference TRBV30 and TRBJ1-2, is SQTIHQWPATLVQPVGSPLSLECTVEGTSNPNLYWYRQAAGRGLQLLFYSVGIGQISSEVPQNLSASRPQDRQFILSSKKLLLSDSGFYLCAWGKLSYGYTFGSGTRLTVV.

Notes on this clonotype: A much more abundant neighbour one base away suggests this may be a read error. J is TRBJ2-1 and V is TRBV5-8, with 7 bases aligning to TRBD2. Germline V CDR1 and CDR2: SGHTS, YDEGEE. The V and J ends lost 0 bases and 9 bases, in that order; junction bases with no gene match: 9. The CDR3 has 15 residues. The CDR3: CASSLGSRERGEQFF. The CDR3 nucleotides are TGTGCCAGCAGCTTGGGGTCGCGGGAGCGTGGTGAGCAGTTCTTC.